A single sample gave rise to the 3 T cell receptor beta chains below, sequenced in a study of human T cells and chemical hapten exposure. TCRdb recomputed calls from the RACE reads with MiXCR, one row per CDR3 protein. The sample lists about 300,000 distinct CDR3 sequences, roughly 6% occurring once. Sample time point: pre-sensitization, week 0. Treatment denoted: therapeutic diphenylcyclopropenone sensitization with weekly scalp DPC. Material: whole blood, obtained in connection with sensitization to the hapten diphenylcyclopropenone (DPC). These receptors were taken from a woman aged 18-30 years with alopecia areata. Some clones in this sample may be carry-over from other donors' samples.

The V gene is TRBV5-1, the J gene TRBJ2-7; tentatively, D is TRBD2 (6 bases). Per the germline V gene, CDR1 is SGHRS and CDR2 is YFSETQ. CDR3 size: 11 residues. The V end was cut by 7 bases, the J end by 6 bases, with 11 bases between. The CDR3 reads CASGGSGEQYF. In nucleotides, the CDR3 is TGCGCCAGCGGGGGGAGCGGCGAGCAGTACTTC.

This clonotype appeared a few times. In DNA form, the CDR3 reads TGTGCCAGCAGAGTTACAGAGGGAGTAGGGGAAAAACTGTTTTTT. Translated: CASRVTEGVGEKLFF. This chain uses TRBV6-5 with TRBJ1-4; D gene ambiguous. Per germline, CDR1 MNHEY and CDR2 SVGAGI. V lost 6 bases, J lost 8 bases, and 19 bases lay in between. The CDR3 sequence is 15 residues long.

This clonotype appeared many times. CDR3 region: CASSLEQGHDYGYTF. The DNA for the CDR3 is TGTGCCAGCAGCTTGGAACAGGGTCACGACTATGGCTACACCTTC. The chain recombines TRBV5-4 with TRBJ1-2; TRBD1 is a possible D gene (6 bases). The CDR3 consists of 15 residues. Germline V gene lookup returns CDR1 SGHNT and CDR2 YYREEE (reference sequence). The V and J ends lost 0 bases and 3 bases respectively, with 12 bases between them.